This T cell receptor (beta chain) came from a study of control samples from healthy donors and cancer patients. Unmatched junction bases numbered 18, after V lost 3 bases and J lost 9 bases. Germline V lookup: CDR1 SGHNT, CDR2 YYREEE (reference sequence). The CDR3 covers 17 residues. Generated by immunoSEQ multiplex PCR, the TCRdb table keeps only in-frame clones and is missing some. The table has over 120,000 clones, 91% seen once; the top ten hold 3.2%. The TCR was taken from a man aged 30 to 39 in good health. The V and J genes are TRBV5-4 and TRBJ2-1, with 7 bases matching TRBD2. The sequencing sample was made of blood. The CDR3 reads CASSSLSGASIISEQFF. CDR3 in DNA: TGTGCCAGCAGCTCCCTCAGCGGGGCTTCAATAATCAGTGAGCAGTTCTTC. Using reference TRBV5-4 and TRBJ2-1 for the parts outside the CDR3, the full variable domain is ETGVTQSPTHLIKTRGQQVTLRCSSQSGHNTVSWYQQALGQGPQFIFQYYREEENGRGNFPPRFSGLQFPNYSSELNVNALELDDSALYLCASSSLSGASIISEQFFGPGTRLTVL.